The rows below give T cell receptor beta chains drawn from one sample of a study of read filtering for tumor transcriptome and immune sequencing. TCRdb passed the reads through MiXCR, listing each CDR3 protein once. The sample contains around 20,000 distinct CDR3 sequences, 22% of which appear only once. The material sequenced was a population of CD138-negative cells sorted from bone marrow. Receptors were obtained from a donor at least 40 years old with multiple myeloma. Each CDR3 is given with its conserved first and last residue. The D gene is left open where the match is weak. Size is omitted from some rows. Given values are once, few, many or a class for expanded clones.

V	size	J	D	CDR3	DNA
TRBV28	few	TRBJ2-5	.	CASGTGTQYF	TGTGCCAGCGGCACAGGGACCCAGTACTTC
TRBV20-1	.	TRBJ1-5	.	CSAAYQTEGNQPQHF	TGCAGTGCTGCGTACCAAACAGAGGGTAATCAGCCCCAGCATTTT
TRBV6-2/TRBV6-3	many	TRBJ2-7	TRBD2	CASSYTGTSGRPPSEQYF	TGTGCCAGCAGTTACACCGGGACTAGCGGGAGGCCTCCAAGCGAGCAGTACTTC
TRBV28	many	TRBJ2-7	TRBD1	CASSLDRALYEQYF	TGTGCCAGCAGTTTGGACAGGGCGCTCTACGAGCAGTACTTC
TRBV29-1	many	TRBJ2-1	TRBD2	CSVLAGEDYNEQFF	TGCAGCGTTCTAGCGGGAGAAGACTACAATGAGCAGTTCTTC
TRBV4-2	many	TRBJ1-1	TRBD1	CASSQEGQRIEAFF	TGTGCCAGCAGCCAAGAGGGACAGCGGATTGAAGCTTTCTTT
TRBV11-2	.	TRBJ2-5	.	CASSFGAGLPQETQYF	TGTGCCAGCAGCTTCGGAGCGGGCCTTCCGCAAGAGACCCAGTACTTC
TRBV29-1	medium-sized	TRBJ2-1	TRBD1	CSTRQGGNEQFF	TGCAGCACACGACAGGGGGGCAATGAGCAGTTCTTC
TRBV18	many	TRBJ2-2	.	CASSPPRGAGELFF	TGTGCCAGCTCGCCACCGAGGGGTGCTGGGGAGCTGTTTTTT
TRBV4-1	.	TRBJ1-2	.	CASSQVLTTTKNYGYTF	TGCGCCAGCAGCCAAGTTCTGACTACCACAAAGAACTATGGCTACACCTTC
TRBV20-1	.	TRBJ2-1	.	CSARLPERSSYNEQSF	TGCAGTGCCCGCCTCCCCGAGCGAAGCTCCTACAATGAGCAGTCCTTC
TRBV4-3	.	TRBJ1-4	.	CASSQDGRGDEKLLF	TGCGCCAGCAGCCAAGACGGGAGGGGGGATGAAAAACTGCTTTTT
TRBV15	many	TRBJ2-1	TRBD2	CATSRDLAGVSNYNEQFF	TGTGCCACCAGCAGAGATTTAGCGGGAGTTAGTAACTACAATGAGCAGTTCTTC
TRBV12-3/TRBV12-4	few	TRBJ1-1	.	CASSFIDKNTEAFF	TGTGCCAGCAGTTTTATAGATAAGAACACTGAAGCTTTCTTT
TRBV2	many	TRBJ2-1	.	CASSSREGPYNEQFF	TGTGCCAGCAGTTCCAGGGAAGGGCCCTACAATGAGCAGTTCTTC
TRBV7-2	many	TRBJ2-3	TRBD1	CASRQGQTDTQYF	TGTGCCAGCCGACAGGGTCAGACAGATACGCAGTATTTT
TRBV9	many	TRBJ2-5	.	CASSPSVFQETQYF	TGTGCCAGCAGCCCAAGTGTATTCCAAGAGACCCAGTACTTC
TRBV19	many	TRBJ2-2	.	CASTQAASGELFF	TGTGCCAGTACCCAAGCAGCGAGCGGGGAGCTGTTTTTT
TRBV29-1	medium-sized	TRBJ2-1	TRBD2	CSSPTSGDYNEQFF	TGCAGCTCACCGACTAGCGGGGACTACAATGAGCAGTTCTTC
TRBV7-9	few	TRBJ2-3	.	CASSRGGTPTDTQYF	TGTGCCAGCAGCAGGGGGGGGACCCCCACAGATACGCAGTATTTT
TRBV28	medium-sized	TRBJ1-5	TRBD1	CASSLIRTGYSNQPQHF	TGTGCCAGCAGTTTGATTCGGACAGGATATAGCAATCAGCCCCAGCATTTT
TRBV20-1	few	TRBJ2-1	.	CSARTPPQGGDEQFF	TGCAGTGCTAGAACCCCTCCCCAGGGCGGGGATGAGCAGTTCTTC
TRBV28	.	TRBJ2-7	.	CAIREGIQEQYF	TGTGCCATCCGAGAGGGAATCCAGGAGCAGTACTTC
TRBV29-1	many	TRBJ2-7	.	CSVSDGYEQYF	TGCAGCGTCTCCGACGGCTACGAGCAGTACTTC
TRBV5-1	many	TRBJ2-7	.	CASSSGEVTYEQYF	TGCGCCAGCAGCTCGGGGGAGGTAACCTACGAGCAGTACTTC
TRBV15	medium-sized	TRBJ2-3	TRBD2	CATSRERAGGSDTQYF	TGTGCCACCAGCAGAGAAAGGGCGGGAGGGTCAGATACGCAGTATTTT
TRBV9	.	TRBJ2-1	TRBD2	CASSRTLAEPNNEQFF	TGTGCCAGCAGCCGTACACTAGCGGAGCCCAACAATGAGCAGTTCTTC
TRBV20-1	.	TRBJ2-1	TRBD2	CSALGTSGYNEQFF	TGCAGTGCCCTAGGGACTAGCGGCTACAATGAGCAGTTCTTC
TRBV15	few	TRBJ1-2	.	CATSSRGTGAKYGYTF	TGTGCCACCAGCAGCCGGGGGACGGGGGCTAAGTATGGCTACACCTTC
TRBV5-1	many	TRBJ2-5	.	CASSLAGYRAETQYF	TGCGCCAGCAGCTTGGCCGGATACAGGGCAGAGACCCAGTACTTC
TRBV28	medium-sized	TRBJ2-7	TRBD1	CASTPGQNEQYF	TGTGCCAGCACCCCGGGACAGAACGAGCAGTACTTC
TRBV20-1	medium-sized	TRBJ1-6	.	CSARPGPLDNSPLHF	TGCAGTGCTCGGCCGGGACCCTTAGACAATTCACCCCTCCACTTT
TRBV7-9	many	TRBJ1-5	TRBD1	CASAQGAGQPQHF	TGTGCCAGCGCGCAGGGGGCAGGTCAGCCCCAGCATTTT
TRBV18	.	TRBJ1-1	.	CASSGQTVLDTEAFF	TGTGCCAGCTCGGGGCAGACAGTACTGGACACTGAAGCTTTCTTT
TRBV4-3	many	TRBJ2-2	TRBD1	CASSQVDWGQGRGELFF	TGCGCCAGCAGCCAAGTCGATTGGGGACAGGGTCGCGGGGAGCTGTTTTTT
TRBV20-1	.	TRBJ2-1	TRBD1	CSAAPGTGGNEQFF	TGCAGTGCTGCCCCCGGGACAGGGGGCAATGAGCAGTTCTTC
TRBV18	many	TRBJ2-2	TRBD2	CASSPRTLAGEGTGELFF	TGTGCCAGCTCACCACGAACACTAGCGGGAGAAGGCACCGGGGAGCTGTTTTTT
TRBV3-1	many	TRBJ2-5	TRBD2	CASSLGTSETQYF	TGTGCCAGCAGCCTCGGGACTAGCGAGACCCAGTACTTC
TRBV28	.	TRBJ2-1	TRBD2	CAISRRRESCDEQFF	TGTGCCATCTCCCGACGGCGGGAGTCCTGCGATGAGCAGTTCTTC
TRBV7-9	few	TRBJ2-1	TRBD2	CASVGLAGGPDEQFF	TGTGCCAGCGTGGGACTAGCGGGAGGGCCGGATGAGCAGTTCTTC
TRBV28	many	TRBJ2-3	.	CASSPPHRTDTQYF	TGTGCCAGCAGTCCGCCGCACCGCACAGATACGCAGTATTTT
TRBV7-3	many	TRBJ2-1	.	CASSLGRRGYNEQFF	TGTGCCAGCAGCTTAGGACGAAGAGGGTACAATGAGCAGTTCTTC
TRBV5-1	many	TRBJ2-1	.	CASSSKGYNEQFF	TGCGCCAGCAGCTCGAAGGGCTACAATGAGCAGTTCTTC
TRBV4-3	many	TRBJ2-3	TRBD2	CASSQGTISTDTQYF	TGCGCCAGCAGCCAGGGGACTATAAGCACAGATACGCAGTATTTT
TRBV18	many	TRBJ2-6	.	CASSPRDSGANVLTF	TGTGCCAGCTCACCCCGGGACTCTGGGGCCAACGTCCTGACTTTC
TRBV3-1	many	TRBJ1-1	.	CASSRNTEAFF	TGTGCCAGCAGCCGTAACACTGAAGCTTTCTTT
TRBV29-1	many	TRBJ2-1	TRBD2	CSVETGLVRFF	TGCAGCGTTGAGACCGGACTAGTCAGATTCTTC
TRBV20-1	medium-sized	TRBJ2-7	.	CSAGGRARYEQYF	TGCAGTGCGGGGGGCAGGGCCAGGTACGAGCAGTACTTC
TRBV11-2	.	TRBJ2-1	.	CASSLRSQEYLSYNEQF	TGTGCCAGCAGCTTACGTTCACAGGAATATCTCTCCTACAATGAGCAATTC
TRBV7-8	.	TRBJ2-1	.	CASSLGVGGTEQFF	TGTGCCAGCAGCTTAGGGGTAGGAGGGACCGAGCAGTTCTTC
TRBV11-2	many	TRBJ2-7	TRBD2	CASSLGLAVSYEQYF	TGTGCCAGCAGCTTGGGACTAGCGGTCTCCTACGAGCAGTACTTC
TRBV28	.	TRBJ1-5	TRBD1	CASSLVRGQGGNQPQHF	TGTGCCAGCAGTTTAGTCAGGGGGCAAGGAGGCAATCAGCCCCAGCATTTT